Below, one T cell receptor (beta chain) is given with its context. Its target is not known. The CDR3 sequence is 14 residues long. Trimming removed 3 bases from V and 3 bases from J, with 11 bases in between. The germline CDR1 and CDR2 sequences are ENHRY and SYGVKD. Time point denoted: persistent/refractory GD, antithyroid drugs over 5 years with positive TRAb. The authors made the TCR library using RNA they extracted from PBMCs. An endocrinology department in Xi'an, China, recruited the patients. Through Arm-PCR of CDR3 regions and iRepertoire HTBI primers, TCR beta libraries were built. In TCRdb, the multiplex PCR reads were re-called with MiXCR into one record per CDR3 protein. The sample includes hundreds of thousands of distinct CDR3 sequences, about 20% of them seen just once. The data derive from a study of regulatory T cells in long-lasting Graves disease. Study information: Over 5 years of antithyroid drugs with positive TSH receptor antibodies was taken to mean persistent Graves' disease.

The study's findings and limits: Tissue studied was limited to peripheral blood, excluding thyroid tissue.

This TCR was recovered from a female donor with Graves disease. The sample consisted of peripheral blood mononuclear cells (PBMCs), taken when the disease was refractory, from a patient treated with antithyroid drugs. This chain connects TRBV10-3 to TRBJ1-1, with TRBD1 as a possible D gene (6 bases). For the CDR3, the DNA is TGTGCCATCAGTGAAAGTGGGGGCTACACTGAAGCTTTCTTT. Protein product: CAISESGGYTEAFF.